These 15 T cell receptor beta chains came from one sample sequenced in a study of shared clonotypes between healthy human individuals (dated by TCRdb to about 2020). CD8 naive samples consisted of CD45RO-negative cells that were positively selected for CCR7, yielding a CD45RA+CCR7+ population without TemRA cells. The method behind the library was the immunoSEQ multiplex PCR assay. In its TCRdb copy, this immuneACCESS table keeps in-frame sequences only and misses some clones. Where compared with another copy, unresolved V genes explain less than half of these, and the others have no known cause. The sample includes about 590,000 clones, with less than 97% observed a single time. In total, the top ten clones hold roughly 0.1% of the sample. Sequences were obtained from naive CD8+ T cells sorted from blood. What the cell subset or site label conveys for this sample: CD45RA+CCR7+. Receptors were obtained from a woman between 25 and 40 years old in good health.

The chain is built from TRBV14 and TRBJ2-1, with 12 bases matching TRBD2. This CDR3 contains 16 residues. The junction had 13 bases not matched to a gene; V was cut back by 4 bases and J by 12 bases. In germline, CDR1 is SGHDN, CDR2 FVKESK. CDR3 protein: CASSLETSGSIDGQFF. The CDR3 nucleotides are TGTGCCAGCAGCCTCGAGACTAGCGGGAGCATCGATGGGCAGTTCTTC.

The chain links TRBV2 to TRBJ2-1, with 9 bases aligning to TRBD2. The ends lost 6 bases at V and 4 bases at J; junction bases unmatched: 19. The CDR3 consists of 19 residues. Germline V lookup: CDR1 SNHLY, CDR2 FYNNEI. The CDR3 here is CASRLLAGERLLSYNEQFF. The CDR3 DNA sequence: TGTGCCAGCAGATTATTAGCGGGAGAACGTCTTCTCTCTTACAATGAGCAGTTCTTC.

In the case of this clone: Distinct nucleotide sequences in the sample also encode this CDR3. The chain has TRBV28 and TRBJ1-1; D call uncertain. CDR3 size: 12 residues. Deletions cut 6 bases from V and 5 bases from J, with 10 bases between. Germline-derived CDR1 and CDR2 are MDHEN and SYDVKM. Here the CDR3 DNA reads TGTGCCAGCAGCCCGGGTGTAACTGAAGCTTTCTTT. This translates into CASSPGVTEAFF. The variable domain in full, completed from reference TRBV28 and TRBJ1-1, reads DVKVTQSSRYLVKRTGEKVFLECVQDMDHENMFWYRQDPGLGLRLIYFSYDVKMKEKGDIPEGYSVSREKKERFSLILESASTNQTSMYLCASSPGVTEAFFGQGTRLTVV.

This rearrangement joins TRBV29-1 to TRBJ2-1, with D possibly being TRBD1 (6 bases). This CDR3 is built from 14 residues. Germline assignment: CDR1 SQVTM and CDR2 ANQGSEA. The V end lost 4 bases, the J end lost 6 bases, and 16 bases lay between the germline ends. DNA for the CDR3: TGCAGCGTTGGCGTGTCAGGGGCTCTCAATGAGCAGTTCTTC. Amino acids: CSVGVSGALNEQFF.

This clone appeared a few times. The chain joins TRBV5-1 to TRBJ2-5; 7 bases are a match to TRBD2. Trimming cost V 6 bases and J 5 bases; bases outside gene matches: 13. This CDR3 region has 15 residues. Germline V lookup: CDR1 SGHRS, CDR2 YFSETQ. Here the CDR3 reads CASTKTVTSLETQYF. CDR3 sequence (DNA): TGCGCCAGCACCAAAACAGTGACTAGCCTCGAGACCCAGTACTTC.

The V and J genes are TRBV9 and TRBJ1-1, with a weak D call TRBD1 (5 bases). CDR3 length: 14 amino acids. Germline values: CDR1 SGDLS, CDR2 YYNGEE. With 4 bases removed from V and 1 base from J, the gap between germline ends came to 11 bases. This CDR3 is CASSLGLGNTEAFF. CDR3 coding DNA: TGTGCCAGCAGCTTGGGACTTGGGAACACTGAAGCTTTCTTT.

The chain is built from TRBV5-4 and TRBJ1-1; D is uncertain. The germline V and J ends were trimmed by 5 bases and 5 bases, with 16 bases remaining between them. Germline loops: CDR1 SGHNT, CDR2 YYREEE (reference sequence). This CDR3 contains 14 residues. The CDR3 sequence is CASSPTRVGTEAFF. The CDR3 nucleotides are TGTGCCAGCAGTCCTACTCGCGTCGGGACTGAAGCTTTCTTT. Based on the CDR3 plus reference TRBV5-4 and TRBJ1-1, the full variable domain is ETGVTQSPTHLIKTRGQQVTLRCSSQSGHNTVSWYQQALGQGPQFIFQYYREEENGRGNFPPRFSGLQFPNYSSELNVNALELDDSALYLCASSPTRVGTEAFFGQGTRLTVV.

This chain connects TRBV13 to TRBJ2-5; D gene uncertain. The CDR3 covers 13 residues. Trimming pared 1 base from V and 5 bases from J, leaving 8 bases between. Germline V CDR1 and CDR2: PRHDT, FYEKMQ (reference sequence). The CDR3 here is CASSLAPAETQYF. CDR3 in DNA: TGTGCCAGCAGCTTAGCACCGGCGGAGACCCAGTACTTC.

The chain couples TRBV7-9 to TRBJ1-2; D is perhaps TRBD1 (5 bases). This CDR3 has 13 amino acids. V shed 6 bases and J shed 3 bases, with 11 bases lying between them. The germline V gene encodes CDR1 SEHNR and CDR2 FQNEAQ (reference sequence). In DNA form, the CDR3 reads TGTGCCAGCAGGACCGGGGCGGACTATGGCTACACCTTC. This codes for CASRTGADYGYTF.

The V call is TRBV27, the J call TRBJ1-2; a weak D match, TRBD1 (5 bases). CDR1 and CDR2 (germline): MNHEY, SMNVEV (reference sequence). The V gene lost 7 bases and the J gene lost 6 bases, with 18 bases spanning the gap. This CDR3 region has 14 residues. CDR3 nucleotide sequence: TGTGCCAGCACCTCCGGGGGTGCGGCAGATGGCTACACCTTC. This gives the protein CASTSGGAADGYTF.

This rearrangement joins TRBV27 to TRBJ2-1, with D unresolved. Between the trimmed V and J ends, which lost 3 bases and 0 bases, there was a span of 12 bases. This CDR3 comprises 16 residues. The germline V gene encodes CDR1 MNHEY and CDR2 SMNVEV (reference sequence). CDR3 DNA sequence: TGTGCCAGCAGTTTGGGCCCAGCAGGCTCCTACAATGAGCAGTTCTTC. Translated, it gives CASSLGPAGSYNEQFF.

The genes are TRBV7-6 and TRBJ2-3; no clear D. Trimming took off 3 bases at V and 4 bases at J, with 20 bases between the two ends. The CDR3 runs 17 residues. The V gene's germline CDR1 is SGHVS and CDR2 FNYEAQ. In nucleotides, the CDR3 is TGTGCCAGCAGCTTTACACTGGACCCCAGCGCATCAGATACGCAGTATTTT. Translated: CASSFTLDPSASDTQYF. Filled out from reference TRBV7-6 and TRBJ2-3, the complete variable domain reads GAGVSQSPRYKVTKRGQDVALRCDPISGHVSLYWYRQALGQGPEFLTYFNYEAQQDKSGLPNDRFSAERPEGSISTLTIQRTEQRDSAMYRCASSFTLDPSASDTQYFGPGTRLTVL.

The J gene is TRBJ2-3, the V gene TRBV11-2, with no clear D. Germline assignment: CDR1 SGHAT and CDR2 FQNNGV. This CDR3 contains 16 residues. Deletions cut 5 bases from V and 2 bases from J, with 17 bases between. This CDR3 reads CASSPVLSHSTDTQYF. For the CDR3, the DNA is TGTGCCAGCAGCCCAGTCTTGAGCCACTCCACAGATACGCAGTATTTT.

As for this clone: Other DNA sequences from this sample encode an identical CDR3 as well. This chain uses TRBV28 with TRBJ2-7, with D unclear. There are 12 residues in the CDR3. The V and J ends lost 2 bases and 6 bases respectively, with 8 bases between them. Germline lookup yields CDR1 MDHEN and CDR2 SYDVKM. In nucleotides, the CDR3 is TGTGCCAGCAGTTTAGGCAGACTCGAGCAGTACTTC. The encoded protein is CASSLGRLEQYF.

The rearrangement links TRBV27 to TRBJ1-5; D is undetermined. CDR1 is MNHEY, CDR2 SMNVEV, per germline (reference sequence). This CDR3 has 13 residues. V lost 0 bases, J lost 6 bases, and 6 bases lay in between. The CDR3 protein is CASSLSRSQPQHF. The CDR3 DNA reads TGTGCCAGCAGTTTATCGAGAAGTCAGCCCCAGCATTTT.